The 15 T cell receptor beta chains below come from one sample, sequenced in a study of CD8 T cells in ankylosing spondylitis. These receptors have no identified antigens. TCRdb re-derived calls from the 5' RACE reads in MiXCR, one entry per CDR3 protein. The sample has about 200,000 distinct CDR3 sequences; 7.3% are singletons. The study, taken as a whole, reports: In ankylosing spondylitis blood, a motif of roughly 8 highly homologous TCR beta variants appeared characteristic.

What was sequenced was blood, either unsorted or a sorted T cell fraction (not recorded which). These receptors were collected from a male donor with ankylosing spondylitis.

As to this clonotype: Compared with germline, one end of the junction differs, possibly owing to a read error. This chain connects TRBV13 to TRBJ2-5, with TRBD1 identical over 11 bases. Germline CDR1 and CDR2: PRHDT and FYEKMQ (reference sequence). The CDR3 runs to 15 residues. The CDR3 sequence is CASSVGTGGMETQYF. The CDR3 coding sequence is TGTGCCAGCAGCGTAGGGACAGGGGGAATGGAGACCCAGTACTTC.

The V call is TRBV19, the J call TRBJ1-5; TRBD1 matches at 11 bases. CDR1 and CDR2 (germline): LNHDA, SQIVND (reference sequence). There are 16 residues in the CDR3. J gave up 3 bases and V 5 bases, and 6 bases lay outside the gene matches. For the CDR3, the DNA is TGTGCCAGTAGTCCAGGGACAGGGGGAAACAATCAGCCCCAGCATTTT. Translating it yields CASSPGTGGNNQPQHF.

This clonotype was counted many times. This chain links TRBV7-2 with TRBJ2-5; D is unclear. This CDR3 has 16 residues. CDR1 SGHTA and CDR2 FQGNSA come from the germline V gene. Trimming took 4 bases from V and 2 from J, leaving 17 bases between them. CDR3 amino acids: CASSYFMDPRQETQYF. In nucleotides, the CDR3 is TGTGCCAGCAGCTACTTCATGGATCCTAGACAAGAGACCCAGTACTTC.

This clonotype showed up many times. The J gene is TRBJ2-7, the V gene TRBV25-1; unclear D gene. CDR1 and CDR2 from the germline V gene are MGHDK and SYGVNS. V was cut by 7 bases and J by 5 bases, with 18 bases left in between. The length of the CDR3 is 14 residues. The CDR3 loop reads CASKSLAIPHEQYF. DNA for the CDR3: TGTGCCAGCAAATCTTTAGCTATCCCCCACGAGCAGTACTTC.

This clonotype was seen ten or more times. The gene calls are TRBV7-9 and TRBJ1-1, with a tentative D call TRBD1 (6 bases). The germline CDR1 and CDR2 sequences are SEHNR and FQNEAQ (reference sequence). The CDR3 contains 15 residues. Between the trimmed V and J ends, which lost 0 bases and 5 bases, there was a span of 13 bases. The CDR3 is CASSLATGIGTEAFF. In DNA, the CDR3 is TGTGCCAGCAGCTTAGCAACAGGGATTGGGACTGAAGCTTTCTTT.

This clonotype was picked up many times. The chain has TRBV28 and TRBJ1-1; D uncertain. Germline V gene sequence: CDR1 MDHEN, CDR2 SYDVKM. V lost 2 bases and J 1 base, leaving 11 bases between the germline ends. The CDR3 consists of 15 residues. The DNA of the CDR3 is TGTGCCAGCAGTTTACTTCCGGGAGGGAACACTGAAGCTTTCTTT. It specifies CASSLLPGGNTEAFF.

CDR3 DNA: TGCGCCAGCAGCTTGTTACCGGATAGCAATCAGCCCCAGCATTTT. This translates into CASSLLPDSNQPQHF. This chain joins TRBV5-1 and TRBJ1-5; D is undetermined. The CDR3 totals 15 residues. Germline CDR1 reads SGHRS; CDR2 reads YFSETQ. Between the trimmed V and J ends, which lost 1 base and 0 bases, there was a span of 8 bases.

This clonotype was observed many times. The rearrangement joins TRBV5-5 to TRBJ1-5; D call uncertain. V lost 1 base to trimming and J lost 3 bases, with 8 bases between them. The germline V gene encodes CDR1 SGHKS and CDR2 YYEKEE (reference sequence). The CDR3 covers 14 residues. In DNA form, the CDR3 reads TGTGCCAGCAGCTTGAGGGCAGTCAATCAGCCCCAGCATTTT. Residues: CASSLRAVNQPQHF.

This clonotype was seen a handful of times. The chain links TRBV7-2 to TRBJ2-7; tentative D call: TRBD1 (5 bases). The germline V gene encodes CDR1 SGHTA and CDR2 FQGNSA. The CDR3 length is 13 residues. V was pared by 3 bases and J by 3 bases, with 9 bases between. The CDR3 DNA is TGTGCCAGCAGCTTTTCAGGGATCTACGAGCAGTACTTC. This translates into CASSFSGIYEQYF.

This clonotype was found many times. This sequence joins TRBV20-1 and TRBJ2-7; D not certain. CDR1 is DFQATT, CDR2 SNEGSKA, per germline (reference sequence). This CDR3 is 12 amino acids long. Deletions cut 0 bases from V and 4 bases from J, with 7 bases between. In DNA form, the CDR3 reads TGCAGTGCTAGAGATGAGGATTACGAGCAGTACTTC. Amino acids: CSARDEDYEQYF.

The chain links TRBV9 to TRBJ2-7; a weak D match, TRBD2 (6 bases). The CDR3 runs to 14 residues. Trimming shortened V by 0 bases and J by 6 bases, and 13 bases separated the two germline ends. Germline CDR1 SGDLS, CDR2 YYNGEE. CDR3: CASSVGVGGLEQYF. For the CDR3, the DNA is TGTGCCAGCAGCGTAGGGGTTGGAGGGCTCGAGCAGTACTTC.

This clonotype appeared many times. The rearrangement uses TRBV28 and TRBJ2-5; D is ambiguous. The germline V gene has CDR1 MDHEN and CDR2 SYDVKM. Trimming removed 2 bases from V and 7 bases from J, with 11 bases in between. This CDR3 spans 13 amino acids. The CDR3 nucleotides read TGTGCCAGCAGTTTAAGGGATCGATGGACCCAGTACTTC. It codes for CASSLRDRWTQYF.

This clonotype was detected ten times or more. The V and J genes are TRBV7-9 and TRBJ1-1; tentatively, D is TRBD1 (6 bases). The ends were cut back, 10 bases at V and 3 bases at J, with 18 bases in the middle. Per the germline V gene, CDR1 is SEHNR and CDR2 is FQNEAQ (reference sequence). CDR3 length: 14 residues. The CDR3 loop reads CAMGGGAKDTEAFF. The CDR3 nucleotides read TGTGCCATGGGGGGGGGCGCGAAGGACACTGAAGCTTTCTTT.

A few counts support this clonotype. The chain carries TRBV12-3 or TRBV12-4 and TRBJ2-1; the match to TRBD2 covers 7 bases. The CDR3 totals 15 residues. With V trimmed by 1 base and J by 6 bases, 6 bases remained unmatched. The CDR3, as DNA: TGTGCCAGCAGTTTAGGGAGCGGGGTAGTCAATGAGCAGTTCTTC. Protein: CASSLGSGVVNEQFF.

This clonotype was counted ten times or more. V is TRBV21-1 and J is TRBJ2-1; whether TRBD2, the table's D call, matches the DNA was not checked. TRBV21-1 represents a pseudogene. This CDR3 contains 21 residues. Written as DNA, the CDR3 is TGTGCCAGCAGCAAAGATGGGGGGGAGGTGTCTATTAGCGGGGAATACAATGAGCAGTTCTTC. As protein: CASSKDGGEVSISGEYNEQFF.